This T cell receptor (beta chain) emerged from a study of CD8+ T cells in alopecia areata. cDNA prepared by RNA extraction and subsequent reverse transcription served as the template for sequencing. Libraries were prepared by immunoSEQ multiplex PCR; TCRdb keeps only in-frame clonotypes and omits some of them. This sample has about 140,000 clones, with approximately 86% found just once. Treatment here: oral pan-JAK inhibitor, 5-10 mg twice daily. This CDR3 has 15 residues. CDR1 and CDR2 from the germline V gene are SQVTM and ANQGSEA. V shed 3 bases and J 2 bases; nucleotides not matched to a gene: 10.

Sequencing was performed on CD8+ T cells sorted from blood, taken at week 4, from a patient treated with tofacitinib. This receptor was obtained from a human donor with alopecia areata. The rearrangement links TRBV29-1 to TRBJ2-7, with 7 bases that match TRBD2. The CDR3 nucleotides are TGCAGCGTTGACGGGACTAAAGCGGGACCCTACGAGCAGTACTTC. The encoded protein is CSVDGTKAGPYEQYF.